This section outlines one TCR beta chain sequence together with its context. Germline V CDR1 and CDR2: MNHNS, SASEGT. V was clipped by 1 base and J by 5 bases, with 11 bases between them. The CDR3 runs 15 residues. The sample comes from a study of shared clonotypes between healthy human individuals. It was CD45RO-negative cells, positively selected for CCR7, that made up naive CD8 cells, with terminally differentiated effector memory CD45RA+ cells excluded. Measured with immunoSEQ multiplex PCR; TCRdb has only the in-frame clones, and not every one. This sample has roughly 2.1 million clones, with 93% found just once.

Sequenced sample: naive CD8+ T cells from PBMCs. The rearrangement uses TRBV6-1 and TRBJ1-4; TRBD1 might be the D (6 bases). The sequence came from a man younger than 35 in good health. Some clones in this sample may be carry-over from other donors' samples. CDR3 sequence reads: CASSEEDSSNEKLFF. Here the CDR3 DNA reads TGTGCCAGCAGTGAAGAGGACAGTTCAAATGAAAAACTGTTTTTT.